This T cell receptor beta chain was obtained from a study of OX40 agonist ivuxolimab in advanced cancers. Method: immunoSEQ multiplex PCR; TCRdb's copy keeps in-frame clones and lacks some. The repertoire has tens of thousands of clones, around 83% of them found once; the top ten carry around 3.3%. Germline V gene sequence: CDR1 GTSNPN, CDR2 SVGIG (reference sequence). The CDR3 is 14 amino acids. V gave up 1 base and J gave up 8 bases; unmatched junction bases: 7. The material was CD4+ or CD8+ T cells sorted from blood, obtained in a trial of the OX40 agonist ivuxolimab. The TCR was taken from an adult with an advanced solid tumor such as melanoma, head and neck, liver or kidney cancer. The genes are TRBV30 and TRBJ1-4, with 7 bases lining up with TRBD1. DNA of the CDR3: TGTGCCTGGAGTGCCGACAGGGCATGGGAAAAACTGTTTTTT. Residues: CAWSADRAWEKLFF. Full variable domain (missing parts from reference TRBV30 and TRBJ1-4): SQTIHQWPATLVQPVGSPLSLECTVEGTSNPNLYWYRQAAGRGLQLLFYSVGIGQISSEVPQNLSASRPQDRQFILSSKKLLLSDSGFYLCAWSADRAWEKLFFGSGTQLSVL.